This TCR beta chain derives from a study of Ad26.COV2.S vaccination and SARS-CoV-2 variants. Study in general: Enrolled in COV1001, the donor was in the Ad26.COV2.S trial arm, which received the vaccine.

Treatment given: roughly 19 received Ad26.COV2.S at low or high dose, single or two shots; several received placebo; per-sample allocation not given. Sampling was performed 63 days after the first vaccine or placebo injection. An adult of 18-55 years in Boston served as donor. Only in-frame clones appear in the TCRdb table, and some are missing; sequencing was by immunoSEQ multiplex PCR. The profile shows 360,000 or so clones, about 88% of them singletons. V lost 3 bases and J lost 6, with 12 bases in between. Germline V gene data show CDR1 as SGHNT and CDR2 as YENEEA. The CDR3 totals 13 residues. V gene TRBV11-3 combines with J gene TRBJ2-7; D ambiguous. The source is a person between 18 and 60 years old who received the Ad26.COV2.S COVID-19 vaccine or a placebo. The specimen was peripheral blood, collected in a trial of Ad26.COV2.S vaccine versus placebo. The CDR3, as DNA: TGTGCCAGCAGCTTCTCGAGCGCAGCCGAGCAGTACTTC. The encoded protein is CASSFSSAAEQYF.